A single sample is the source of the 21 T cell receptor beta chains below, sequenced in a study of cytomegalovirus exposure and HLA in healthy donors. Amplification used 60 Vbeta primers and 13 Jbeta primers. Sequencing was performed with immunoSEQ multiplex PCR; in TCRdb, only in-frame clones are kept and a portion is missing. This table holds tens of thousands of clones, around 76% found once. Sample: PBMCs. These receptors originate from a male donor in good health and CMV-seropositive.

This rearrangement joins TRBV10-3 to TRBJ2-7; TRBD1 matches at 7 bases. Looked up from germline, CDR1 is ENHRY and CDR2 is SYGVKD. The V segment lost 10 bases and the J segment 5 bases; nucleotides outside the gene matches: 11. This CDR3 is built from 13 residues. The CDR3 DNA follows: TGTGCCACCGGCGAGGGGGCGATTGACGAGCAGTACTTC. It encodes CATGEGAIDEQYF.

J is TRBJ1-5 and V is TRBV7-6; tentatively, D is TRBD1 (5 bases). This CDR3 has 16 residues. The germline V gene encodes CDR1 SGHVS and CDR2 FNYEAQ. Trimming left V 5 bases short and J 0 bases short, with 14 bases between. The CDR3 protein is CASSVSTGGSNQPQHF. Written as DNA, the CDR3 is TGTGCCAGCAGCGTTAGCACAGGCGGTAGCAATCAGCCCCAGCATTTT.

The chain couples TRBV6-5 to TRBJ2-5; 7 bases align to TRBD1. The CDR3 totals 16 residues. J gave up 0 bases and V 2 bases, and 6 bases lay outside the gene matches. Germline V CDR1 and CDR2: MNHEY, SVGAGI. Here the CDR3 reads CASSYRGRGYQETQYF. CDR3 nucleotides: TGTGCCAGCAGTTACCGAGGCAGGGGGTACCAAGAGACCCAGTACTTC.

The chain uses TRBV5-5 and TRBJ1-4; 9 nucleotides align to TRBD1. The trim removed 4 bases at V and 5 bases at J, leaving 6 bases unmatched. Per the germline V gene, CDR1 is SGHKS and CDR2 is YYEKEE (reference sequence). This CDR3 comprises 15 residues. CDR3 nucleotide sequence: TGTGCCAGCAGCCAACCGACAGGGGGGAATGAAAAACTGTTTTTT. It is translated as CASSQPTGGNEKLFF.

The chain joins TRBV5-1 to TRBJ2-1; TRBD2 aligns across 14 bases. The CDR3 has 23 amino acids. V lost 3 bases and J lost 2; bases outside the gene matches: 22. The germline gives CDR1 SGHRS, CDR2 YFSETQ. The CDR3 sequence is CASSWGLAGAVSRLRRAYNEQFF. CDR3 nucleotide sequence: TGCGCCAGCAGCTGGGGACTAGCGGGAGCAGTAAGTCGTCTGCGTCGTGCCTACAATGAGCAGTTCTTC.

The J gene is TRBJ2-5, the V gene TRBV5-1; 9 nucleotides agree with TRBD2. Germline CDR1 and CDR2: SGHRS and YFSETQ. The CDR3 totals 15 residues. The V segment lost 0 bases and the J segment 5 bases; nucleotides outside the gene matches: 5. CDR3 nucleotide sequence: TGCGCCAGCAGCTTGGTCGGCGGGAGGGAGGAGACCCAGTACTTC. Translation gives CASSLVGGREETQYF.

The chain joins TRBV15 to TRBJ2-7, with 15 bases that match TRBD2. Germline V CDR1 and CDR2: LNHNV, YYDKDF (reference sequence). This CDR3 comprises 21 residues. V was pared by 0 bases and J by 3 bases, with 15 bases of the junction left unmatched. The CDR3 spells CATSRDPTGLAGGLNIYEQYF. The CDR3 DNA reads TGTGCCACCAGCAGAGATCCCACCGGACTAGCGGGGGGGTTAAATATCTACGAGCAGTACTTC.

The V call is TRBV6-6, the J call TRBJ1-2; D is unresolved. The CDR3 is 11 amino acids. Trimming stripped 8 bases from V and 4 bases from J, with 8 bases between. Per the germline V gene, CDR1 is MNHNY and CDR2 is SVGAGI (reference sequence). This chain's CDR3 is CASREVYGYTF. For the CDR3, the DNA is TGTGCCAGCCGGGAGGTCTATGGCTACACCTTC.

This chain uses TRBV6-5 with TRBJ2-7; D is undetermined. Germline values: CDR1 MNHEY, CDR2 SVGAGI. This CDR3 contains 8 residues. The V end lost 11 bases, the J end lost 6 bases, and 5 bases lay between the germline ends. The CDR3 sequence is CAPPEQYF. The CDR3 DNA is TGTGCCCCTCCCGAGCAGTACTTC.

The gene calls are TRBV5-6 and TRBJ2-3; 11 nucleotides line up with TRBD2. In germline, CDR1 is SGHDT, CDR2 YYEEEE. The length of the CDR3 is 17 residues. V lost 4 bases and J lost 2; bases outside the gene matches: 9. DNA for the CDR3: TGTGCCAGCAGCAGGGACGCTAGCGGGAGGCCCACAGATACGCAGTATTTT. Its protein is CASSRDASGRPTDTQYF.

Regarding this clone: This sample also contains other DNA sequences that code for the same CDR3. V is TRBV29-1 and J is TRBJ2-2; 12 positions match TRBD2. Germline V lookup: CDR1 SQVTM, CDR2 ANQGSEA. The CDR3 loop spans 17 amino acids. Trimming cost V 4 bases and J 5 bases; bases outside gene matches: 11. The CDR3 here is CSVGLAGVLAGTGELFF. CDR3 DNA: TGCAGCGTTGGACTAGCGGGAGTTCTGGCGGGGACCGGGGAGCTGTTTTTT.

The chain carries TRBV4-1 and TRBJ2-7; 7 nucleotides agree with TRBD1. The germline gives CDR1 MGHRA, CDR2 YSYEKL. This CDR3 has 15 amino acids. The junction had 8 bases not matched to a gene; V was cut back by 1 base and J by 5 bases. CDR3 sequence (DNA): TGCGCCAGCAGCCAAGGGGCCAGGGGGTTTGACGAGCAGTACTTC. Protein sequence: CASSQGARGFDEQYF.

The gene calls are TRBV5-1 and TRBJ2-2; D gene ambiguous. V was shortened by 0 bases and J by 6 bases, with 12 bases between the two germline ends. The CDR3 contains 15 residues. Per the germline V gene, CDR1 is SGHRS and CDR2 is YFSETQ. The chain's CDR3 is CASSLGIRSAGELFF. The CDR3 region has the DNA TGCGCCAGCAGCTTGGGTATTCGGTCCGCCGGGGAGCTGTTTTTT.

V and J are TRBV6-1 and TRBJ1-1, with D possibly matching TRBD1 (6 bases). Trimming removed 2 bases at V and 4 bases at J, with 14 bases between. The CDR3 runs 15 residues. Germline V gene data show CDR1 as MNHNS and CDR2 as SASEGT. For the CDR3, the DNA is TGTGCCAGCAGTGAAAAGTGGGGGGGCCTCACTGAAGCTTTCTTT. The encoded protein is CASSEKWGGLTEAFF.

V and J are TRBV15 and TRBJ2-1, with 12 bases matching TRBD2. Germline V lookup: CDR1 LNHNV, CDR2 YYDKDF (reference sequence). V was pared by 0 bases and J by 6 bases, with 6 bases of the junction left unmatched. The CDR3 has 17 residues. CDR3 sequence reads: CATSRESSGRGFNEQFF. The CDR3 DNA follows: TGTGCCACCAGCAGAGAGTCTAGCGGGAGGGGGTTCAATGAGCAGTTCTTC. The entire variable domain, with the rest obtained from reference TRBV15 and TRBJ2-1, is as follows: DAMVIQNPRYQVTQFGKPVTLSCSQTLNHNVMYWYQQKSSQAPKLLFHYYDKDFNNEADTPDNFQSRRPNTSFCFLDIRSPGLGDTAMYLCATSRESSGRGFNEQFFGPGTRLTVL.

The chain links TRBV7-8 to TRBJ2-5; TRBD1 is a possible D gene (6 bases). The CDR3 contains 13 residues. V dropped 7 bases and J dropped 5 bases, with 14 bases sitting between them. Germline V gene lookup returns CDR1 SGHVS and CDR2 FQNEAQ. In DNA form, the CDR3 reads TGTGCCAGCAACCCACAGGGTCGGGAGACCCAGTACTTC. Protein product: CASNPQGRETQYF.

This clone was seen a handful of times. The gene calls are TRBV2 and TRBJ2-4; 8 nucleotides align to TRBD2. The CDR3 has 14 amino acids. Germline V CDR1 and CDR2: SNHLY, FYNNEI. V lost 6 bases and J lost 3; bases outside the gene matches: 4. This CDR3 reads CASRIAGFKNIQYF. The CDR3, as DNA: TGTGCCAGCAGAATAGCGGGGTTCAAAAACATTCAGTACTTC.

The chain has TRBV6-1 and TRBJ2-6; D is possibly TRBD1 (5 bases). Between the trimmed V and J ends, which lost 5 bases and 0 bases, there was a span of 8 bases. The CDR3 is 15 amino acids. Germline CDR1 MNHNS, CDR2 SASEGT. In DNA form, the CDR3 reads TGTGCCAGCAGTCGACAGAGCTCTGGGGCCAACGTCCTGACTTTC. It yields the protein CASSRQSSGANVLTF.

This clone was found a few times. The rearrangement uses TRBV7-9 and TRBJ2-3; no definite D call. V lost 3 bases and J 2 bases, leaving 3 bases between the germline ends. The CDR3 length is 12 residues. The germline V gene has CDR1 SEHNR and CDR2 FQNEAQ (reference sequence). CDR3 bases: TGTGCCAGCAGCTTCATCACAGATACGCAGTATTTT. Translated: CASSFITDTQYF.

The chain recombines TRBV19 with TRBJ2-7; perhaps TRBD1 as D (6 bases). The CDR3 contains 15 residues. The V and J ends lost 3 bases and 2 bases respectively, with 14 bases between them. Per germline, CDR1 LNHDA and CDR2 SQIVND (reference sequence). CDR3 coding DNA: TGTGCCAGTAGTATTGCAGGGGCCGCAACCTACGAGCAGTACTTC. Translated: CASSIAGAATYEQYF.

V usage is TRBV6-4 and J usage is TRBJ2-1; TRBD2 agrees at 9 bases. The junction had 9 bases not matched to a gene; V was cut back by 0 bases and J by 9 bases. CDR1 and CDR2 from the germline V gene are MRHNA and SNTAGT. This CDR3 contains 16 residues. CDR3 amino acids: CASSDSGTSFWGEQFF. The CDR3 nucleotides read TGTGCCAGCAGTGACTCTGGGACTAGCTTTTGGGGTGAGCAGTTCTTC.